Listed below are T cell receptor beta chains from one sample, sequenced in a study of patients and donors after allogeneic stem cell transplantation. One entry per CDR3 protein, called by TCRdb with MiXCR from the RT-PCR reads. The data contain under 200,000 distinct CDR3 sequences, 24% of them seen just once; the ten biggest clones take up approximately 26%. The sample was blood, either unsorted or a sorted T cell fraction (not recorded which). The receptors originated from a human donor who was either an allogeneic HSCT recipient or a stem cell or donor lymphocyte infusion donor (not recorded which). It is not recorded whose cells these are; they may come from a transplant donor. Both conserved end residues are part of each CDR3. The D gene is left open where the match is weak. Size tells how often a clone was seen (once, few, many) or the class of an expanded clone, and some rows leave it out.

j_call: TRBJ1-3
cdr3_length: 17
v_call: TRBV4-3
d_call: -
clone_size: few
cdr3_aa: CASSQDPVFNSGNTIYF
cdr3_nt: TGCGCCAGCAGCCAAGATCCGGTGTTCAACTCTGGAAACACCATATATTTT

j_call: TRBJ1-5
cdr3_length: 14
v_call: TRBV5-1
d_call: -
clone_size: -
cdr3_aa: CASSSRPNDQPQHF
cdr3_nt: TGCGCCAGCAGCTCCCGACCCAACGATCAGCCCCAGCATTTT

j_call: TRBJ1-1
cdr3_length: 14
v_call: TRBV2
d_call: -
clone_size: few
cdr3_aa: CASRGDPGDTEAFF
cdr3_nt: TGTGCCAGCAGAGGGGACCCTGGAGACACTGAAGCTTTCTTT

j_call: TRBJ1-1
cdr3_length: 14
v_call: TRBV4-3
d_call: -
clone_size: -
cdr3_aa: CASSQDGTGVEAFF
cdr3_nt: TGCGCCAGCAGCCAAGATGGGACTGGGGTCGAGGCTTTCTTT

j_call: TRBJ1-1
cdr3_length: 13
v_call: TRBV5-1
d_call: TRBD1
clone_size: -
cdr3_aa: CASSLGTEGKAFF
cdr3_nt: TGCGCCAGCAGCCTCGGGACAGAGGGGAAAGCTTTCTTT

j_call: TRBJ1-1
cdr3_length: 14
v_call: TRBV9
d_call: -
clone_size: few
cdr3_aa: CASSVVSRGDEAFF
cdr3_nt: TGTGCCAGCAGCGTAGTTTCAAGGGGGGATGAAGCTTTCTTT

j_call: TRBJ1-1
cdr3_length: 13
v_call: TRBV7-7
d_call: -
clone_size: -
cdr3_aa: CASSSQMDTEAFF
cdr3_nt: TGTGCTAGCAGCTCTCAGATGGACACTGAAGCTTTCTTT

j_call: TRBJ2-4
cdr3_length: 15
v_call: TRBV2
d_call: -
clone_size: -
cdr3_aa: CASSEDSLAKNIQYF
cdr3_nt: TGTGCCAGCAGTGAGGACAGTCTAGCCAAAAACATTCAGTACTTC

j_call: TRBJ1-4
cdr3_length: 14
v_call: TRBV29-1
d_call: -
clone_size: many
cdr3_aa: CSVEDPGGAEKLFF
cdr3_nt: TGCAGCGTTGAAGACCCTGGAGGGGCTGAAAAACTGTTTTTT

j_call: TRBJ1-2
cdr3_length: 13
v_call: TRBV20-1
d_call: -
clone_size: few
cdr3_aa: CSARERINYGYTF
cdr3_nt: TGCAGTGCACGTGAAAGGATTAACTATGGCTACACCTTC

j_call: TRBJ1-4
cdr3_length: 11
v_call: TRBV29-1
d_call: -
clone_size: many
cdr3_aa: CSVEQSEKLFF
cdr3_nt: TGCAGCGTTGAGCAAAGTGAAAAACTGTTTTTT

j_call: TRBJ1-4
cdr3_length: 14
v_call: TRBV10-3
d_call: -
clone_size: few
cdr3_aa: CAISEGAPNGKLFF
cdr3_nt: TGTGCCATCAGTGAGGGGGCCCCTAATGGAAAACTGTTTTTT

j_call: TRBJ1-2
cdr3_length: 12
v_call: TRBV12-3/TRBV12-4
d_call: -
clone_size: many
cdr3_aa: CASSSWGYGYTF
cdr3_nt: TGTGCCAGCAGTTCGTGGGGTTATGGCTACACCTTC

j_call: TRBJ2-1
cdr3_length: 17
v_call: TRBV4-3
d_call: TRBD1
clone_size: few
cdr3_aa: CASSQDDDRGAHNEQFF
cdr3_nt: TGCGCCAGCAGCCAAGATGACGACAGGGGGGCCCACAATGAGCAGTTCTTC

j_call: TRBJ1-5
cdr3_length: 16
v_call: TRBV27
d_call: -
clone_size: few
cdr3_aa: CASSPILAGGHQPQHF
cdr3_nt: TGTGCCAGCAGCCCCATTTTAGCGGGGGGGCATCAGCCCCAGCATTTT

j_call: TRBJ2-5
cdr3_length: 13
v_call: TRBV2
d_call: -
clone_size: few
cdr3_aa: CASSAVVKETQYF
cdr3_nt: TGTGCCAGCAGTGCTGTGGTAAAGGAGACCCAGTACTTC

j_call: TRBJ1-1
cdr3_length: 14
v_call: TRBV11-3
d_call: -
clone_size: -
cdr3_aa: CASSFDRLDTEAFF
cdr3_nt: TGTGCCAGCAGCTTCGACAGGTTGGATACTGAAGCTTTCTTT

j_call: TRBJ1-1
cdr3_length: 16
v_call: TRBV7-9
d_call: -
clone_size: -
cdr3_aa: CASSSPAGTSNTEAFF
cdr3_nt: TGTGCCAGCAGCTCCCCGGCCGGGACTTCTAACACTGAAGCTTTCTTT

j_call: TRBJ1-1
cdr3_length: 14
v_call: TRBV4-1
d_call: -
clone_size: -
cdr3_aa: CASSQESANTEAFF
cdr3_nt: TGCGCCAGCAGCCAAGAGTCAGCGAACACTGAAGCTTTCTTT